These 11 T cell receptor beta chains were all obtained from the same sample, sequenced in a study of blood T cell repertoires in COVID-19. Measured with immunoSEQ multiplex PCR; TCRdb has only the in-frame clones, and not every one. The profile shows some 150,000 clones, about 77% of them singletons. Sequences were obtained from peripheral blood. These TCRs come from a woman aged 45-65 years with active or convalescent COVID-19.

The V call is TRBV7-6, the J call TRBJ2-5, with D perhaps matching TRBD2 (6 bases). The CDR3 covers 17 residues. CDR1 and CDR2 (germline): SGHVS, FNYEAQ. Trimming cost V 2 bases and J 3 bases, with 19 bases left between them. The CDR3 is CASSLLSETGREETQYF. CDR3 bases: TGTGCCAGCAGCTTACTATCCGAGACCGGGAGAGAAGAGACCCAGTACTTC.

This clone was counted a single time. J is TRBJ1-1 and V is TRBV4-3, with 12 bases fitting TRBD1. This CDR3 spans 16 amino acids. J lost 4 bases, V lost 4 bases, and 7 bases had no gene match. Germline lookup yields CDR1 LGHNA and CDR2 YSLEER. CDR3 residues: CASSPAGTGGGTEAFF. CDR3 in DNA: TGCGCCAGCAGCCCCGCCGGGACAGGGGGCGGCACTGAAGCTTTCTTT.

The V gene is TRBV9, the J gene TRBJ2-3; TRBD2 is a possible D gene (6 bases). This CDR3 region has 17 residues. Trimming shortened V by 0 bases and J by 0 bases, and 14 bases separated the two germline ends. CDR1 and CDR2 (germline): SGDLS, YYNGEE. The CDR3, as DNA: TGTGCCAGCAGCGTAGCTACGTGGGAGGCCAGCACAGATACGCAGTATTTT. Residues: CASSVATWEASTDTQYF. Supplemented by reference TRBV9 and TRBJ2-3, the full variable domain reads DSGVTQTPKHLITATGQRVTLRCSPRSGDLSVYWYQQSLDQGLQFLIQYYNGEERAKGNILERFSAQQFPDLHSELNLSSLELGDSALYFCASSVATWEASTDTQYFGPGTRLTVL.

This clone has just one count. The chain uses TRBV4-3 and TRBJ2-1, with D perhaps TRBD2 (6 bases). The CDR3 sequence is 15 residues long. The germline V gene encodes CDR1 LGHNA and CDR2 YSLEER. The germline V and J ends were trimmed by 9 bases and 3 bases, with 18 bases remaining between them. CDR3 loop: CASTTGTPHYNEQFF. The CDR3 DNA reads as TGCGCCAGTACCACCGGGACTCCTCACTACAATGAGCAGTTCTTC.

The genes are TRBV28 and TRBJ1-4; 7 nucleotides agree with TRBD1. V trimming: 4 bases; J trimming: 2 bases; junction bases outside the gene matches: 7. The CDR3 sequence is 16 residues long. The germline V gene has CDR1 MDHEN and CDR2 SYDVKM. This CDR3 is CASSSRQGATNEKLFF. The CDR3 nucleotides read TGTGCCAGCAGTTCCCGACAGGGTGCCACTAATGAAAAACTGTTTTTT. The entire variable domain, with the rest obtained from reference TRBV28 and TRBJ1-4, is as follows: DVKVTQSSRYLVKRTGEKVFLECVQDMDHENMFWYRQDPGLGLRLIYFSYDVKMKEKGDIPEGYSVSREKKERFSLILESASTNQTSMYLCASSSRQGATNEKLFFGSGTQLSVL.

CDR3 residues: CASSPAGGGYGYTF. In nucleotides, the CDR3 is TGCGCCAGCAGCCCGGCAGGGGGCGGCTATGGCTACACCTTC. J is TRBJ1-2 and V is TRBV4-3; 8 nucleotides match TRBD1. The germline gives CDR1 LGHNA, CDR2 YSLEER. Trimming cost V 4 bases and J 4 bases; bases outside gene matches: 5. This CDR3 is 14 amino acids long.

The chain links TRBV10-3 to TRBJ2-1, with TRBD2 identical over 13 bases. V trimming: 4 bases; J trimming: 5 bases; junction bases outside the gene matches: 5. CDR3 size: 16 residues. Germline lookup yields CDR1 ENHRY and CDR2 SYGVKD. The CDR3 sequence is CAISATSGRINNEQFF. CDR3 sequence (DNA): TGTGCCATCAGTGCGACTAGCGGGAGGATAAACAATGAGCAGTTCTTC.

The rearrangement joins TRBV27 to TRBJ2-4; weak D call: TRBD1 (6 bases). V was shortened by 5 bases and J by 0 bases, with 17 bases between the two germline ends. There are 17 residues in the CDR3. Looked up from germline, CDR1 is MNHEY and CDR2 is SMNVEV (reference sequence). The CDR3 nucleotides read TGTGCCAGCAGTCCCAGGGGACAAGGGGTAGCCAAAAACATTCAGTACTTC. Its translation is CASSPRGQGVAKNIQYF.

The chain recombines TRBV19 with TRBJ1-3, with a tentative D call TRBD1 (6 bases). Trimming left V 9 bases short and J 3 bases short, with 12 bases between. The CDR3 contains 13 residues. The germline gives CDR1 LNHDA, CDR2 SQIVND (reference sequence). As DNA, the CDR3 is TGTGCCAGCACAGGGAGAGTTGGAAACACCATATATTTT. This sequence encodes CASTGRVGNTIYF.

The chain employs TRBV27 and TRBJ1-3; D is possibly TRBD1 (6 bases). V lost 2 bases and J 4 bases, leaving 12 bases between the germline ends. From germline, CDR1 is MNHEY and CDR2 SMNVEV (reference sequence). CDR3 length equals 15 residues. The DNA for the CDR3 is TGTGCCAGCAGTTTAGATGGGACAAAAGGAAACACCATATATTTT. This encodes CASSLDGTKGNTIYF.

The gene calls are TRBV19 and TRBJ2-7, with 7 bases that match TRBD2. Per germline, CDR1 LNHDA and CDR2 SQIVND (reference sequence). The CDR3 has 14 amino acids. J lost 3 bases, V lost 5 bases, and 7 bases had no gene match. In DNA, the CDR3 is TGTGCCAGTAGTCTATTTGGGAGGGTCTACGAGCAGTACTTC. Translating gives CASSLFGRVYEQYF.